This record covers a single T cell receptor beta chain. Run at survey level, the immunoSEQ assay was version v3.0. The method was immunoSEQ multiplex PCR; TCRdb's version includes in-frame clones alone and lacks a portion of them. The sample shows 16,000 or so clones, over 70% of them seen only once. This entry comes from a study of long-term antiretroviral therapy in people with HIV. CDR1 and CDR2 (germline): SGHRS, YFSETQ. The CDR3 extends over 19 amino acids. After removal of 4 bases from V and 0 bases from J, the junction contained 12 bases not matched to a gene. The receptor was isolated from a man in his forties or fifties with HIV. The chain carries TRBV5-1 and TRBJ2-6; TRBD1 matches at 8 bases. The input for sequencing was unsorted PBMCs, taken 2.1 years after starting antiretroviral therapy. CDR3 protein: CASSPRTGWESSGANVLTF. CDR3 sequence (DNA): TGCGCCAGCAGCCCTCGGACAGGGTGGGAAAGCTCTGGGGCCAACGTCCTGACTTTC.